This T cell receptor beta chain was observed in a study of T-cell memory formation after mild COVID-19. In the study overall: TCR clusters were mostly donor specific. Study-wide points: While clones contracting from day 15 to 85 were balanced between CD4 and CD8, later expanders leaned CD4+. There was no confirmation that second-wave clones peaking on day 37 were SARS-CoV-2 specific.

The authors produced TCR alpha and TCR beta cDNA libraries with sample barcodes and UMIs by 5'RACE using constant-segment primers. TCRdb reprocessed the 5' RACE reads via MiXCR and lists one record per CDR3 protein. The table lists about 260,000 distinct CDR3 sequences, 7% to 10% of them singletons, with approximately 22% in the top ten. Looked up from germline, CDR1 is SGDLS and CDR2 is YYNGEE. The V and J ends lost 0 bases and 1 base respectively, with 10 bases between them. The length of the CDR3 is 15 residues. Comments on this clonotype: Its cognate antigen is unknown.

The gene calls are TRBV9 and TRBJ1-1; D remains unclear. The sequence was collected from a young man who had mild COVID-19 (a few samples of this study predate the infection). Cell type and time point are not known. Sequencing input: PBMCs or a T cell subset sorted from them (not recorded which). CDR3 in DNA: TGTGCCAGCAGCGTAGACGGTTGGGGGAACACTGAAGCTTTCTTT. Residues: CASSVDGWGNTEAFF.